A selection of T cell receptor beta chains follows, all from one sample in a study of blood T cell repertoires in COVID-19. Data came from immunoSEQ multiplex PCR; TCRdb stores just in-frame clones and leaves some out. The sample includes 150,000 to 160,000 clones, roughly 84% seen only once; the top ten take around a tenth. The sample taken for sequencing was peripheral blood. Receptor source: a woman between 45 and 65 years old with acute or convalescent COVID-19. CDR3s include the opening cysteine and the closing phenylalanine or tryptophan. A D gene is named only where the DNA matches it firmly. The size of a clone is reported for some rows only, either as once, few or many, or as a class for expanded clones.

clone size: NA; J gene: TRBJ1-2; V gene: TRBV12-3/TRBV12-4; D gene: NA; CDR3 DNA: TGTGCCAGCAGTTTAGCGCACCGAGGCGGCTACACCTTC; CDR3 protein: CASSLAHRGGYTF
clone size: NA; J gene: TRBJ2-1; V gene: TRBV28; D gene: NA; CDR3 DNA: TGTGCCAGCAGTTCCCCCCACAGGGACCGCTACAATGAGCAGTTCTTC; CDR3 protein: CASSSPHRDRYNEQFF
clone size: NA; J gene: TRBJ2-1; V gene: TRBV2; D gene: TRBD2; CDR3 DNA: TGTGCCAGCAGGAGAACTAGCGGGAGTTCCAATGAGCAGTTCTTC; CDR3 protein: CASRRTSGSSNEQFF
clone size: NA; J gene: TRBJ1-2; V gene: TRBV11-1; D gene: NA; CDR3 DNA: TGTGCCAGCAGCCCTGGGGAGCGCCTTGGCTACACCTTC; CDR3 protein: CASSPGERLGYTF
clone size: NA; J gene: TRBJ2-7; V gene: TRBV3-1/TRBV3-2; D gene: NA; CDR3 DNA: TGTGCCAGCAGCCAACGGACAGTCTACGAGCAGTACTTC; CDR3 protein: CASSQRTVYEQYF
clone size: NA; J gene: TRBJ1-6; V gene: TRBV13; D gene: TRBD1; CDR3 DNA: TGTGCCAGCAGCTGGGGACAGGGAAGGGCCAACTCACCCCTCCACTTT; CDR3 protein: CASSWGQGRANSPLHF
clone size: once; J gene: TRBJ1-2; V gene: TRBV11-2; D gene: TRBD1; CDR3 DNA: TGTGCCAGCAGCTTAGACCGGACAGGGGGTGGGTATGGCTACACCTTC; CDR3 protein: CASSLDRTGGGYGYTF
clone size: few; J gene: TRBJ1-2; V gene: TRBV2; D gene: NA; CDR3 DNA: TGTGCCAGCAGTGACCGTCCCTATGGCTACACCTTC; CDR3 protein: CASSDRPYGYTF
clone size: NA; J gene: TRBJ2-7; V gene: TRBV4-3; D gene: TRBD1; CDR3 DNA: TGCGCCAGCAGCACGACAGGGGCCTACGAGCAGTACTTC; CDR3 protein: CASSTTGAYEQYF
clone size: NA; J gene: TRBJ1-1; V gene: TRBV21-1; D gene: NA; CDR3 DNA: TGTGCCTGCCACCCGGGGACATTGAACACTGAAGCTTTCTTT; CDR3 protein: CACHPGTLNTEAFF
clone size: NA; J gene: TRBJ2-4; V gene: TRBV5-6; D gene: NA; CDR3 DNA: TGTGCCAGCAGCTTGTTCCAGGGGGCCAAAAACATTCAGTACTTC; CDR3 protein: CASSLFQGAKNIQYF
clone size: NA; J gene: TRBJ2-7; V gene: TRBV5-1; D gene: TRBD1; CDR3 DNA: TGCGCCAGCAGCTTGGCCGCCCGGACAGGCTCCAGCTCCTACGAGCAGTACTTC; CDR3 protein: CASSLAARTGSSSYEQYF
clone size: few; J gene: TRBJ1-1; V gene: TRBV4-3; D gene: TRBD1; CDR3 DNA: TGCGCCAGCAGCCAAGATCCCGCAGGGGGCACTGAAGCTTTCTTT; CDR3 protein: CASSQDPAGGTEAFF
clone size: NA; J gene: TRBJ2-7; V gene: TRBV7-2; D gene: NA; CDR3 DNA: TGTGCCAGCAGCTTAGGCAGGGGCTCCTACGAGCAGTACTTC; CDR3 protein: CASSLGRGSYEQYF
clone size: NA; J gene: TRBJ2-7; V gene: TRBV7-2; D gene: TRBD1; CDR3 DNA: TGTGCCAGCAGTTGGGGGGGACAGGGAACCTACGAGCAGTACTTC; CDR3 protein: CASSWGGQGTYEQYF
clone size: NA; J gene: TRBJ1-2; V gene: TRBV7-2; D gene: TRBD1; CDR3 DNA: TGTGCCAGCAGCTTTGGGACAGCGAACTATGGCTACACCTTC; CDR3 protein: CASSFGTANYGYTF
clone size: NA; J gene: TRBJ1-5; V gene: TRBV10-3; D gene: NA; CDR3 DNA: TGTGCCATCCGAGACAGCAGCAATCAGCCCCAGCATTTT; CDR3 protein: CAIRDSSNQPQHF
clone size: NA; J gene: TRBJ2-3; V gene: TRBV19; D gene: NA; CDR3 DNA: TGTGCCAGTAGTATGGGTGGGGGCCCTGCAGATACGCAGTATTTT; CDR3 protein: CASSMGGGPADTQYF
clone size: few; J gene: TRBJ1-5; V gene: TRBV27; D gene: TRBD1; CDR3 DNA: TGTGCCAGCAGCCCGGACAGGACCGGCAATCAGCCCCAGCATTTT; CDR3 protein: CASSPDRTGNQPQHF
clone size: NA; J gene: TRBJ2-1; V gene: TRBV4-3; D gene: TRBD2; CDR3 DNA: TGCGCCAGCAGCCAAGCTCTAGCGGGGGGGACGGGCTCCTACAATGAGCAGTTCTTC; CDR3 protein: CASSQALAGGTGSYNEQFF